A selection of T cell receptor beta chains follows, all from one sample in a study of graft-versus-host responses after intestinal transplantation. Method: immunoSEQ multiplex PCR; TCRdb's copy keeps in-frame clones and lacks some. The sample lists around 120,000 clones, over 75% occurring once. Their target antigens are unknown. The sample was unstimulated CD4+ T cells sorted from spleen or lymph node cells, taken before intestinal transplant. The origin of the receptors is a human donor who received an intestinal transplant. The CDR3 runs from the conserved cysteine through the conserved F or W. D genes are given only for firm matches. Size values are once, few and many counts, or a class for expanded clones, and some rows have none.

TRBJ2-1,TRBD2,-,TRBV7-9,CASSPLAGGYNEQFF,TGTGCCAGCAGCCCTCTAGCGGGAGGTTACAATGAGCAGTTCTTC
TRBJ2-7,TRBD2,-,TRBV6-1,CASSEGLADLYEQYF,TGTGCCAGCAGTGAGGGACTAGCGGACCTCTACGAGCAGTACTTC
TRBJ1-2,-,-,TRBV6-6,CASRENIIGANRYTF,TGTGCCAGCAGGGAAAACATTATAGGGGCGAACCGCTACACCTTC
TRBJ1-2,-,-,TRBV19,CASKSDSAYYGYTF,TGTGCCAGTAAATCTGACAGCGCCTACTATGGCTACACCTTC
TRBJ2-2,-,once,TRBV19,CASSILTTNTGELFF,TGTGCCAGTAGTATTCTCACAACGAACACCGGGGAGCTGTTTTTT
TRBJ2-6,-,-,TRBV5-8,CASSLRSSGANVLTF,TGTGCCAGCAGCTTGAGGAGCTCTGGGGCCAACGTCCTGACTTTC
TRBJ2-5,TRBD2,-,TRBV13,CASAQARTSGETQYF,TGTGCCAGCGCCCAAGCTAGGACTAGCGGTGAGACCCAGTACTTC
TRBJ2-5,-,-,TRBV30,CAWSGSGLQETQYF,TGTGCCTGGAGTGGTTCAGGGCTCCAAGAGACCCAGTACTTC
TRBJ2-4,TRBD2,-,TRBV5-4,CASSPGTSGGAVKNIQYF,TGTGCCAGCAGTCCCGGGACTAGCGGGGGGGCCGTCAAAAACATTCAGTACTTC
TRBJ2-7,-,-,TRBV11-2,CASSPSAGNEQYF,TGTGCCAGCAGCCCCTCGGCCGGGAACGAGCAGTACTTC
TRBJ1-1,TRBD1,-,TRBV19,CASSILGQVEKEAFF,TGTGCCAGTAGTATCTTGGGACAGGTGGAAAAAGAAGCTTTCTTT
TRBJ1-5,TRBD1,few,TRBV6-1,CASSEDETGAQPQHF,TGTGCCAGCAGTGAAGACGAGACAGGGGCTCAGCCCCAGCATTTT
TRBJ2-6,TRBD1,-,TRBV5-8,CASSGTGSGANVLTF,TGTGCCAGCAGTGGGACAGGGTCTGGGGCCAACGTCCTGACTTTC
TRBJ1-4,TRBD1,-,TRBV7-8,CASSLALRTGLNEKLFF,TGTGCCAGCAGCTTAGCGCTGCGGACAGGCTTAAATGAAAAACTGTTTTTT
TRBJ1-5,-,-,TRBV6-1,CASSVRVNQPQHF,TGTGCCAGCAGTGTCCGAGTAAATCAGCCCCAGCATTTT
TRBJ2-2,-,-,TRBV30,CAWTHYQGALWELFF,TGTGCCTGGACACACTACCAAGGGGCGCTTTGGGAGCTGTTTTTT
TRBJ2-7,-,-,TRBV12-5,CASGLVAPVTFSYEQYF,TGTGCTAGTGGTTTGGTGGCCCCCGTCACCTTCTCCTACGAGCAGTACTTC
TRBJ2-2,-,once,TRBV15,CATSREQGSGELFF,TGTGCCACCAGCAGAGAACAGGGTAGCGGGGAGCTGTTTTTT
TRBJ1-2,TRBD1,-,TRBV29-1,CSVVDRDYGYTF,TGCAGCGTTGTGGACAGGGACTATGGCTACACCTTC
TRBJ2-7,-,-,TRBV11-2,CASSLTTYEQYF,TGTGCCAGCAGCTTGACAACCTACGAGCAGTACTTC
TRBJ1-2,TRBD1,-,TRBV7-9,CASTALGQDYGYTF,TGTGCCAGCACCGCCTTGGGACAGGACTATGGCTACACCTTC
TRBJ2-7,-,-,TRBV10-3,CAIRSSGQYGYEQYF,TGTGCCATCAGGAGCAGCGGCCAATATGGCTACGAGCAGTACTTC
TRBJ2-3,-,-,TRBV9,CASSVDWGGMTDTQYF,TGTGCCAGCAGCGTAGATTGGGGGGGCATGACAGATACGCAGTATTTT
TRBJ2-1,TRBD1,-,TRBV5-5,CASSSLGTGGAEQFF,TGTGCCAGCAGCTCCCTGGGGACAGGGGGCGCTGAGCAGTTCTTC
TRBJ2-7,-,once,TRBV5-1,CASSLFSGPYEQYF,TGCGCCAGCAGCTTGTTTAGCGGCCCCTACGAGCAGTACTTC
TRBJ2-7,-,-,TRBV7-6,CASSFSRDYEQYF,TGTGCCAGCAGCTTTAGTAGAGACTACGAGCAGTACTTC
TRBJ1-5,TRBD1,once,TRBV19,CASSRGQANQPQHF,TGTGCCAGTAGTCGTGGACAGGCCAATCAGCCCCAGCATTTT
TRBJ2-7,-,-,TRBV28,CASSLLFGAGYEQYF,TGTGCCAGCAGTCTCCTATTTGGGGCAGGGTACGAGCAGTACTTC
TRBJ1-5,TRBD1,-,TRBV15,CATSTTGVGINQPQHF,TGTGCCACCAGCACGACAGGGGTGGGGATCAATCAGCCCCAGCATTTT
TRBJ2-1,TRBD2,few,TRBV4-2,CASSQEPLAGEYRSYNEQFF,TGTGCCAGCAGCCAAGAGCCACTAGCGGGAGAATATCGCTCCTACAATGAGCAGTTCTTC
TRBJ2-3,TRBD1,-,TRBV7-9,CASSRTGGGDTQYF,TGTGCCAGCAGCCGTACAGGGGGAGGAGATACGCAGTATTTT
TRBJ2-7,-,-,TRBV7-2,CASSLEARRGSYEQYF,TGTGCCAGCAGCTTAGAAGCCCGGAGAGGGTCCTACGAGCAGTACTTC
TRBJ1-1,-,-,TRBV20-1,CSASYGSKAFF,TGCAGTGCTAGTTATGGCAGTAAAGCTTTCTTT
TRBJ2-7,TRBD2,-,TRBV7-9,CASSLRTSGRKSPYEQYF,TGTGCCAGCAGCTTGCGGACTAGCGGGCGAAAAAGCCCCTACGAGCAGTACTTC
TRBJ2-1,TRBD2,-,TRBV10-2,CASTTSGRYNEQFF,TGCGCCAGCACTACTAGCGGGAGATACAATGAGCAGTTCTTC
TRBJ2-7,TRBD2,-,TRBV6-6,CASSYESGALRGQYF,TGTGCCAGCAGTTACGAAAGCGGGGCCCTTAGGGGGCAGTACTTC
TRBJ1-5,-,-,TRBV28,CASNGPVSNQPQHF,TGTGCCAGCAATGGGCCGGTTAGCAATCAGCCCCAGCATTTT
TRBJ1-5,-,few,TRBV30,CAWGRSQGGNQPQHF,TGTGCCTGGGGGCGCTCTCAAGGGGGCAATCAGCCCCAGCATTTT
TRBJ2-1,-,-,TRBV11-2,CASSPGVVFNEQFF,TGTGCCAGCAGCCCGGGGGTCGTCTTCAATGAGCAGTTCTTC
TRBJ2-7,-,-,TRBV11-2,CASSSRPRSRYEQYF,TGTGCCAGCAGCAGCAGGCCGCGCTCTCGGTACGAGCAGTACTTC
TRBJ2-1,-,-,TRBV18,CASSPPLNEQFF,TGTGCCAGCTCACCACCTCTCAATGAGCAGTTCTTC
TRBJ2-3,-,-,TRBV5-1,CASSSSDTQYF,TGCGCCAGCAGCTCATCAGATACGCAGTATTTT
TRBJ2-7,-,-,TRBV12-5,CASAGFTYEQYF,TGTGCTAGTGCGGGGTTTACCTACGAGCAGTACTTC
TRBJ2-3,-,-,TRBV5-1,CASSTGRTDTQYF,TGCGCCAGCAGCACCGGTCGCACAGATACGCAGTATTTT
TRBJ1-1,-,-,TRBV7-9,CASSLAGGPQETEAFF,TGTGCCAGCAGCTTAGCGGGGGGGCCTCAGGAAACTGAAGCTTTCTTT
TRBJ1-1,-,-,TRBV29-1,CSASGTEAFF,TGCAGCGCCTCCGGGACAGAAGCTTTCTTT
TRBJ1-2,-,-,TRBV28,CASSLGQVYGYTF,TGTGCCAGCAGTTTAGGGCAGGTTTATGGCTACACCTTC